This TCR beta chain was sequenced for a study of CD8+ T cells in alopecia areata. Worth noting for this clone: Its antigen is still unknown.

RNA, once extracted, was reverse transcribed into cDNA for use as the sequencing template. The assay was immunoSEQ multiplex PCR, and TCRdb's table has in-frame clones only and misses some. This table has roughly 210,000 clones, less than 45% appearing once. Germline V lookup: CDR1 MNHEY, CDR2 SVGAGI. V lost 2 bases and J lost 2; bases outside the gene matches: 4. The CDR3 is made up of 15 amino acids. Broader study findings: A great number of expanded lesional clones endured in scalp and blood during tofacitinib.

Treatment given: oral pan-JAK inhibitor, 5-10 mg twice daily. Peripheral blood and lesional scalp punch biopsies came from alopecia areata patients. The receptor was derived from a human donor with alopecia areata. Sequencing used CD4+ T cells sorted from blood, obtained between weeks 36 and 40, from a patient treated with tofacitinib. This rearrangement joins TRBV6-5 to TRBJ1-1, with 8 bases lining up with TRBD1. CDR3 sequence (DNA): TGTGCCAGCAGTTACAACAGGGGGTCAAACACTGAAGCTTTCTTT. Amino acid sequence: CASSYNRGSNTEAFF.